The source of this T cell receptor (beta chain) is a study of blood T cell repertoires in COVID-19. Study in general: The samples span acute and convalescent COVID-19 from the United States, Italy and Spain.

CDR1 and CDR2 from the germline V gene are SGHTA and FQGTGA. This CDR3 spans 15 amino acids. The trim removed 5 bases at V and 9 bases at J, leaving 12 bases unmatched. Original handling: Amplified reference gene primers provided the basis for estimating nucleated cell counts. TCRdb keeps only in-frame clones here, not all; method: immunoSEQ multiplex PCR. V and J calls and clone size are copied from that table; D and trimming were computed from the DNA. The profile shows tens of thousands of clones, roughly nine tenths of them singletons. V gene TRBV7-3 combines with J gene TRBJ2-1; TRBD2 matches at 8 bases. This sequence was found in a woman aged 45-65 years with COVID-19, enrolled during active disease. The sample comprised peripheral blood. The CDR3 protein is CASSRQGLVDGEQFF. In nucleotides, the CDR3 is TGTGCCAGCAGCCGCCAGGGACTAGTCGACGGTGAGCAGTTCTTC.